What follows are 10 T cell receptor beta chains derived from one specimen sequenced in a study of blood T cell repertoires in COVID-19. Libraries were prepared by immunoSEQ multiplex PCR; TCRdb keeps only in-frame clonotypes and omits some of them. The sample lists more than 350,000 clones; around 87% were seen once. Sequencing used peripheral blood. The receptors shown here come from a woman aged 25 to 45 with COVID-19, enrolled during active disease.

The V gene is TRBV18, the J gene TRBJ2-7, with TRBD1 matching 10 bases. V lost 4 bases to trimming and J lost 5 bases; unmatched junction nucleotides: 2. Germline CDR1 KGHSH, CDR2 LQKENI. The CDR3 is 13 residues long. The CDR3 DNA reads TGTGCCAGCTCACAGGGACAGGGGAACGAGCAGTACTTC. This sequence encodes CASSQGQGNEQYF.

The chain is built from TRBV30 and TRBJ2-7, with 9 bases fitting TRBD1. Trimming took 1 base from V and 7 from J; bases not matched to a gene: 5. The CDR3 is 13 residues long. Germline V lookup: CDR1 GTSNPN, CDR2 SVGIG (reference sequence). This CDR3 reads CAWSGGTGREQYF. As DNA, the CDR3 is TGTGCCTGGAGTGGCGGGACAGGGAGAGAGCAGTACTTC.

Comments on this clone: This CDR3 is also generated by other DNA sequences in the sample. This chain connects TRBV18 to TRBJ2-7, with a weak D call TRBD2 (5 bases). The CDR3 contains 13 residues. Trimming pared 3 bases from V and 0 bases from J, leaving 6 bases between. The germline gives CDR1 KGHSH, CDR2 LQKENI. CDR3 nucleotides: TGTGCCAGCTCACCGGGGAGCTCCTACGAGCAGTACTTC. Translated, it gives CASSPGSSYEQYF.

This clone was seen ten or more times. The rearrangement uses TRBV20-1 and TRBJ1-2; D is ambiguous. CDR3 length equals 13 residues. Germline CDR1 is DFQATT and CDR2 is SNEGSKA (reference sequence). The ends were cut back, 3 bases at V and 4 bases at J, with 12 bases in the middle. This chain's CDR3 is CSASTRGLYGYTF. In DNA form, the CDR3 reads TGCAGTGCTAGTACTCGCGGCCTCTATGGCTACACCTTC.

The chain recombines TRBV2 with TRBJ1-3; D may be TRBD1 (5 bases). Germline CDR1 reads SNHLY; CDR2 reads FYNNEI. The CDR3 runs to 15 residues. V shed 5 bases and J shed 0 bases, with 11 bases lying between them. In DNA, the CDR3 is TGTGCCAGCAGTTCGGGACTGCGCTCTGGAAACACCATATATTTT. Protein product: CASSSGLRSGNTIYF.

The chain recombines TRBV3-1 (or the pseudogene TRBV3-2) with TRBJ2-5; the D gene is possibly TRBD2 (5 bases). Germline lookup yields CDR1 LGHDT and CDR2 YNNKEL (reference sequence). The V gene lost 4 bases and the J gene lost 7 bases, with 7 bases spanning the gap. The length of the CDR3 is 11 residues. This chain's CDR3 is CASSPGGTQYF. As DNA, the CDR3 is TGTGCCAGCAGCCCAGGAGGGACCCAGTACTTC.

The chain joins TRBV12-3 or TRBV12-4 to TRBJ1-1; D is possibly TRBD1 (5 bases). V was clipped by 3 bases and J by 8 bases, with 10 bases between them. The CDR3 covers 12 residues. The CDR3: CASSFPWTEAFF. The CDR3 coding sequence is TGTGCCAGCAGTTTCCCCTGGACAGAAGCTTTCTTT.

This sequence joins TRBV25-1 and TRBJ2-7, with 9 bases identical to TRBD1. This CDR3 region has 13 residues. CDR1 and CDR2 (germline): MGHDK, SYGVNS. The trim removed 8 bases at V and 2 bases at J, leaving 4 bases unmatched. CDR3 sequence reads: CASGGQGAYEQYF. In DNA, the CDR3 is TGTGCCAGCGGGGGACAGGGAGCCTACGAGCAGTACTTC.

V usage is TRBV19 and J usage is TRBJ2-7, with a tentative D call TRBD1 (5 bases). CDR1 and CDR2 (germline): LNHDA, SQIVND (reference sequence). V dropped 1 base and J dropped 11 bases, with 12 bases sitting between them. This CDR3 has 12 amino acids. The CDR3 DNA follows: TGTGCCAGTAGTATAGCAGGCCGACAGAAGTACTTC. Amino acids: CASSIAGRQKYF.

J is TRBJ2-1 and V is TRBV6-2 or TRBV6-3; 7 nucleotides agree with TRBD2. Trimming cost V 2 bases and J 6 bases; bases outside gene matches: 7. Germline CDR1 MNHEY, CDR2 SVGEGT. The CDR3 length is 15 residues. CDR3 nucleotides: TGTGCCAGCAGTTACGTAAGGCTAGCGGTCAATGAGCAGTTCTTC. This sequence encodes CASSYVRLAVNEQFF.